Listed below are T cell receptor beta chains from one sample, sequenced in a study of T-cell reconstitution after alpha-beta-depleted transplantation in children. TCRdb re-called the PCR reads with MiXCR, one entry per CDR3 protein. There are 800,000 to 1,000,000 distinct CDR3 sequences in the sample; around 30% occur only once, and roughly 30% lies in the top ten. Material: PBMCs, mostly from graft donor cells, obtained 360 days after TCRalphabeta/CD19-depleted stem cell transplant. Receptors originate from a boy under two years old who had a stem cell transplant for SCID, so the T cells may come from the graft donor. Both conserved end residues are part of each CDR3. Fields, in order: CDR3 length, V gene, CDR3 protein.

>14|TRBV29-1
CSVEGPGAADTQYF
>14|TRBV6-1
CASSKQGAGTEAFF
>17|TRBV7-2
CASSLARGGGAGGELFF
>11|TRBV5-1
CASRVDTEAFF
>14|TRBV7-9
CASSFAGTTGELFF
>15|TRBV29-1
CSVDHPGRHEETQYF
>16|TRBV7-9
CASSGTGVSGANVLTF
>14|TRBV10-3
CAIRDSGNNSPLHF
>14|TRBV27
CASSLSDVYTEAFF
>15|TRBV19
CASSIQEGLTGELFF
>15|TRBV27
CASRPGQGHGQPQHF
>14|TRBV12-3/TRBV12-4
CASSFTQGVYEQYF
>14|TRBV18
CASSRGGTYTEAFF
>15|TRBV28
CASSRKRGSTDTQYF
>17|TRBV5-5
CASSFGLWQGHTGELFF
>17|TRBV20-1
CSAREQPGQGAAGELFF
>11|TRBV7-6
CASRSKNEQFF
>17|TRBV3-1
CASSLWNTSGLQETQYF
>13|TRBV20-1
CSARAYRYTEAFF
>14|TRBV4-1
CASSRLPGQFGYTF
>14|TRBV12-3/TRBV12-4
CASSSGTARGPQHF
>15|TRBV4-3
CASSQGSRGGYEQYF
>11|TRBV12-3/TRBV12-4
CASRTDLEQFF
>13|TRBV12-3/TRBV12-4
CACRRDANNEQFF
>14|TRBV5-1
CASSRTRDTDTQYF
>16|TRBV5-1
CASSLAPAPSTDTQYF
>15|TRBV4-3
CASSQEPGSSYEQYF
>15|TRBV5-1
CASSFIDGNNSPLHF
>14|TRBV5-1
CASSLELLQETQYF
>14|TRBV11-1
CATGAGRSSYEQYF
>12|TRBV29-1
CSVGTGVHEAFF
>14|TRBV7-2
CASSLTYYGEEQYF
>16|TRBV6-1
CASSRNRIGVGTEAFF
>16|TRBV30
CAWMSPRAGGSSPLHF
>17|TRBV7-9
CASRKRKTGEDTGELFF
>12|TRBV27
CASSRPPYEQYF
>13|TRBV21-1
CASSKGGTDTQYF
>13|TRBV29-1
CSASGGSYYEQYF
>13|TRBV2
CASGGGTKTEAFF
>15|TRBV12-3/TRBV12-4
CASSPPWTDPYEQYF
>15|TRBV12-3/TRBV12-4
CASSLGSAGEETQYF
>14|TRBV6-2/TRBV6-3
CASRRTGASLEQYF
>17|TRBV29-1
CSVEPLRLAESTDTQYF
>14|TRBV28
CASGDNRALDEQYF
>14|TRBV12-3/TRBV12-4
CASTPEEGADTQYF